The 20 T cell receptor beta chains reported below all come from one sample, sequenced in a study of shared clonotypes between healthy human individuals (TCRdb year 2020). Library method: the immunoSEQ multiplex PCR assay. Entries here come from immuneACCESS through TCRdb and include only in-frame sequences with V and J called. Some clones fail to appear in such tables; in the studies checked, an unresolved V gene covers under half of the shortfall, and the cause of the remainder is unknown. This sample is represented by about 2.4 million clones; roughly 93% of them were singletons. Roughly 0.36% of the sample is taken by the ten largest. Sequenced input: naive CD4+ T cells from PBMCs. This specimen's cell subset or site label, per the study, means: CD45RA+ positively selected. These receptor sequences come from a man in his late teens or twenties in good health. Some clones in this sample may be carry-over from other donors' samples.

This chain connects TRBV29-1 to TRBJ2-3; D unclear. The CDR3 spans 12 residues. Deletions cut 2 bases from V and 1 base from J, with 4 bases between. From germline, CDR1 is SQVTM and CDR2 ANQGSEA. CDR3 sequence: CSVEFGTDTQYF. The DNA of the CDR3 is TGCAGCGTTGAATTTGGCACAGATACGCAGTATTTT.

The chain couples TRBV28 to TRBJ2-1, with D possibly being TRBD1 (6 bases). V lost 7 bases, J lost 12 bases, and 10 bases lay in between. CDR1 and CDR2 (germline): MDHEN, SYDVKM. The CDR3 runs 10 residues. The CDR3 DNA is TGTGCCAGCAAGGGGGTTCGGCAGTTCTTC. Its translation: CASKGVRQFF.

In its sample, this clone was seen once. The gene calls are TRBV6-1 and TRBJ2-7; D is possibly TRBD1 or TRBD2 (5 bases each). Trimming stripped 0 bases from V and 3 bases from J, with 18 bases between. This CDR3 has 17 residues. Looked up from germline, CDR1 is MNHNS and CDR2 is SASEGT. CDR3 DNA sequence: TGTGCCAGCAGTGAAGCGCTTCGGGGCCAGTCATACTACGAGCAGTACTTC. It encodes CASSEALRGQSYYEQYF.

The V gene is TRBV11-1, the J gene TRBJ1-1; perhaps TRBD1 as D (5 bases). V lost 5 bases to trimming and J lost 1 base, with 11 bases between them. Germline lookup yields CDR1 SGHAT and CDR2 FQDESV (reference sequence). This CDR3 region has 14 residues. CDR3 protein: CASSVSGGNTEAFF. CDR3 bases: TGTGCCAGCAGCGTCTCTGGGGGGAACACTGAAGCTTTCTTT.

V is TRBV18 and J is TRBJ1-2; perhaps TRBD1 as D (5 bases). Deletions cut 0 bases from V and 4 bases from J, with 12 bases between. There are 15 residues in the CDR3. Germline values: CDR1 KGHSH, CDR2 LQKENI. CDR3 sequence: CASSPPPTGSYGYTF. The CDR3 DNA is TGTGCCAGCTCACCACCTCCTACAGGTTCCTATGGCTACACCTTC. The full variable domain, with the rest looked up from reference TRBV18 and TRBJ1-2, is NAGVMQNPRHLVRRRGQEARLRCSPMKGHSHVYWYRQLPEEGLKFMVYLQKENIIDESGMPKERFSAEFPKEGPSILRIQQVVRGDSAAYFCASSPPPTGSYGYTFGSGTRLTVV.

CDR3 loop: CASRLAPGPKGGYTF. The CDR3 bases are TGTGCCAGTAGGCTCGCTCCGGGCCCGAAGGGCGGCTACACCTTC. V usage is TRBV19 and J usage is TRBJ1-2; D unclear. With 6 bases removed from V and 8 bases from J, the gap between germline ends came to 22 bases. This CDR3 has 15 amino acids. In germline, CDR1 is LNHDA, CDR2 SQIVND (reference sequence).

The chain employs TRBV6-5 and TRBJ1-1; 9 bases match TRBD1. This CDR3 region has 16 residues. The V and J ends lost 2 bases and 4 bases, in that order; junction bases with no gene match: 8. From germline, CDR1 is MNHEY and CDR2 SVGAGI. Here the CDR3 DNA reads TGTGCCAGCAGTTACAGAGGACAGGGGATACGCACTGAAGCTTTCTTT. Amino acid sequence: CASSYRGQGIRTEAFF.

The rearrangement joins TRBV13 to TRBJ1-5; possibly TRBD1 for D (5 bases). V gave up 3 bases and J gave up 2 bases, with 8 bases separating them. From germline, CDR1 is PRHDT and CDR2 FYEKMQ (reference sequence). The CDR3 sequence is 14 residues long. Here the CDR3 reads CASSFRQRNQPQHF. In DNA, the CDR3 is TGTGCCAGCAGCTTCCGACAGCGCAATCAGCCCCAGCATTTT.

The chain recombines TRBV19 with TRBJ1-1; D might be TRBD1 (5 bases). Germline V lookup: CDR1 LNHDA, CDR2 SQIVND (reference sequence). V was clipped by 1 base and J by 4 bases, with 13 bases between them. CDR3 length: 15 residues. CDR3 protein: CASSIGPWGFTEAFF. For the CDR3, the DNA is TGTGCCAGTAGTATAGGGCCATGGGGGTTCACTGAAGCTTTCTTT.

The rearrangement uses TRBV7-9 and TRBJ1-5; D gene uncertain. The CDR3 spans 12 residues. V shed 1 base and J shed 6 bases, with 4 bases lying between them. Germline-derived CDR1 and CDR2 are SEHNR and FQNEAQ (reference sequence). CDR3 region: CASSLGAQPQHF. In nucleotides, the CDR3 is TGTGCCAGCAGCTTAGGGGCTCAGCCCCAGCATTTT. Based on the CDR3 plus reference TRBV7-9 and TRBJ1-5, the full variable domain is DTGVSQNPRHKITKRGQNVTFRCDPISEHNRLYWYRQTLGQGPEFLTYFQNEAQLEKSRLLSDRFSAERPKGSFSTLEIQRTEQGDSAMYLCASSLGAQPQHFGDGTRLSIL.

The J gene is TRBJ2-2, the V gene TRBV21-1. TRBV21-1 is classified as a pseudogene. CDR3 length equals 15 residues. This CDR3 reads CASSKILGWAGELFF. The DNA of the CDR3 is TGTGCCAGCAGCAAAATTCTGGGGTGGGCCGGGGAGCTGTTTTTT.

J is TRBJ2-7 and V is TRBV6-6; D is ambiguous. Germline assignment: CDR1 MNHNY and CDR2 SVGAGI (reference sequence). This CDR3 comprises 14 residues. Trimming cost V 5 bases and J 0 bases, with 11 bases left between them. The DNA of the CDR3 is TGTGCCAGCAGTGCACAGCAATCCTCCTACGAGCAGTACTTC. Amino acid sequence: CASSAQQSSYEQYF.

This sequence joins TRBV6-5 and TRBJ2-7; TRBD1 is a possible D gene (6 bases). The CDR3 covers 13 residues. Per the germline V gene, CDR1 is MNHEY and CDR2 is SVGAGI. The V and J ends lost 4 bases and 4 bases respectively, with 11 bases between them. The CDR3 nucleotides read TGTGCCAGCAGTTCGGGACACTCGTACGAGCAGTACTTC. Its translation: CASSSGHSYEQYF.

The J gene is TRBJ1-4, the V gene TRBV4-2; D unresolved. Germline CDR1 reads LGHNA; CDR2 reads YNFKEQ. This CDR3 comprises 16 residues. The V gene lost 0 bases and the J gene lost 6 bases, with 14 bases spanning the gap. The CDR3 DNA follows: TGTGCCAGCAGCCAAGATTCCGCAAACACGTATGAAAAACTGTTTTTT. It encodes CASSQDSANTYEKLFF.

The chain has TRBV2 and TRBJ2-1; D might be TRBD2 (6 bases). This CDR3 has 11 amino acids. CDR1 SNHLY and CDR2 FYNNEI come from the germline V gene. CDR3 bases: TGTGGGACACGGGAGTACAATGAGCAGTTCTTC. Amino acids: CGTREYNEQFF. Full variable domain (missing parts from reference TRBV2 and TRBJ2-1): EPEVTQTPSHQVTQMGQEVILRCVPISNHLYFYWYRQILGQKVEFLVSFYNNEISEKSEIFDDQFSVERPDGSNFTLKIRSTKLEDSAMYFCGTREYNEQFFGPGTRLTVL.

The chain carries TRBV7-3 and TRBJ2-1, with 7 bases that match TRBD2. Germline V lookup: CDR1 SGHTA, CDR2 FQGTGA. V lost 3 bases to trimming and J lost 2 bases; unmatched junction nucleotides: 7. The CDR3 loop spans 16 amino acids. The CDR3 nucleotides are TGTGCCAGCAGCTTCGGGGGGAGGGCCCCCTACAATGAGCAGTTCTTC. Its translation: CASSFGGRAPYNEQFF.

Points on this clone: The junction differs from germline at one of its ends, possibly a read error. This sequence joins TRBV28 and TRBJ2-1; TRBD1 agrees at 9 bases. Germline V lookup: CDR1 MDHEN, CDR2 SYDVKM. The CDR3 totals 11 residues. The CDR3 loop reads CASRWTGEPFF. As DNA, the CDR3 is TGTGCCAGCAGATGGACAGGGGAGCCGTTCTTC.

Note on this clone: Other DNA sequences in this sample translate to the same CDR3. The CDR3 loop is CASSLSGMNTEAFF. Written as DNA, the CDR3 is TGTGCCAGCAGCTTATCCGGGATGAACACTGAAGCTTTCTTT. This chain joins TRBV11-3 and TRBJ1-1; D gene uncertain. Germline CDR1 reads SGHNT; CDR2 reads YENEEA. V lost 2 bases and J 0 bases, leaving 7 bases between the germline ends. CDR3 length equals 14 residues.

The chain joins TRBV6-5 to TRBJ2-1; D gene ambiguous. CDR3 length: 13 residues. Trimming took 6 bases from V and 9 from J, leaving 15 bases between them. Germline CDR1 MNHEY, CDR2 SVGAGI. The CDR3 coding sequence is TGTGCCAGCAGGACTGGGTTCCTAGGTGAGCAGTTCTTC. Amino acids: CASRTGFLGEQFF.

This chain uses TRBV27 with TRBJ2-5; D is perhaps TRBD2 (6 bases). This CDR3 has 13 amino acids. The germline gives CDR1 MNHEY, CDR2 SMNVEV (reference sequence). The V and J ends lost 3 bases and 7 bases respectively, with 12 bases between them. The CDR3 reads CASSLSMGGTQYF. In DNA form, the CDR3 reads TGTGCCAGCAGTTTGTCTATGGGAGGGACCCAGTACTTC.